Included here is one TCR beta chain sequence, with context. Its antigen is as yet unknown. TCRdb re-derived calls from the reads in MiXCR, one entry per CDR3 protein. Among some 440,000 distinct CDR3 sequences listed, about a third were seen once. Between the trimmed V and J ends, which lost 0 bases and 3 bases, there was a span of 15 bases. This CDR3 region has 17 residues. Germline V gene sequence: CDR1 SGHRS, CDR2 YFSETQ. The entry originates in a study of T cell repertoires in cytomegalovirus infection. On the study more broadly: From public TCR beta signatures came an indication of both CMV infection and matching HLA type.

Study-level points and caveats: HLA-C-restricted CMV clonotypes gave the most frequent clonotype in two of eight donors. Cumulative public TCR beta family frequency identified CMV carriers with the relevant HLA.

What was sequenced was PBMCs. The source of this sequence is a human donor in good health (CMV status not recorded). Some clones in this sample may be carry-over from other donors' samples. J is TRBJ2-2 and V is TRBV5-1; no definite D call. The CDR3 region has the DNA TGCGCCAGCAGCTTGGCCGGTGGTGACCTCCACACCGGGGAGCTGTTTTTT. This encodes CASSLAGGDLHTGELFF.